Described below is a single T cell receptor beta chain sequence and its context. Its cognate antigen has yet to be identified. There are no base qualities to consult, and no much larger clone falls within one base. A FACSAria II was used to sort memory CD4+ T cells, defined as single viable CD3+CD4+CD8-CD45RO+ cells. CMV serostatus was determined with a Roche Elecsys assay detecting serum IgG against CMV pp150, pp28, p38 and p52. After the samples were thawed, total CD4+ T cells were enriched through positive selection using CD4 magnetic microbeads. The samples came from a separate study whose specific focus was interrogating the CD4+ T cell memory repertoire. Peripheral blood mononuclear cells were isolated and cryopreserved following standard operating procedures; serum was stored at -80 °C. The staining relied on CD3-PerCP (BW264/56), CD4-APC (RPA-T4), CD45RO-PE (UCHT1) and CD8-Pacific Orange (3B5) antibodies, and Sytox blue was used to exclude non-viable cells.

The Quick-DNA Microprep Kit was used to extract genomic DNA from the sorted cells. Amplification of TCRbeta DNA was done with the immunoSEQ hsTCRbeta kit, following the protocol from the manufacturer. TCRbeta libraries were sequenced on an Illumina MiSeq instrument. The published analysis was carried out like this. Once out-of-frame sequences had been removed, about 2,000,000 distinct TCRbeta sequences were left, which works out to an average of around 67,000 per individual. Each individual was scored by the count of 150 to 200 previously reported CMV-associated TCRbeta sequences and the total productive distinct TCRbeta count. A beta-binomial model was reimplemented in Python, and scikit-learn random forests with default parameters were trained on US cohort data. Classifier performance on the Belgian cohort was reported as the median AUC with percentile confidence intervals calculated over 10,000 bootstrap iterations. Held by TCRdb, this immuneACCESS table contains in-frame sequences only and omits some clones. Under half of the omission traces to an unresolved V gene where checked; the cause of the rest is unknown. The V and J calls and clone size are taken from that table; D and trimming were inferred from the DNA. The sample table records approximately 41,000 clones; about 82% of these occur just once. The ten largest make up 5% to 7% of the sample.

These data come from a study of memory CD4+ T cells and cytomegalovirus serostatus (dated by TCRdb to the late 2010s). Notes on the research overall: The cohort included around 33 healthy adults from Belgium, of whom 9 were CMV seropositive and roughly 25 were CMV seronegative. To replicate a published TCR-based CMV serostatus classifier, the study sequenced CD4+ memory TCRbeta repertoires from a Belgian cohort whose cytomegalovirus serostatus was known.

The germline ends are 14 bases apart after V is trimmed by 3 bases and J by 3 bases. Sequences SGDLS (CDR1) and YYNGEE (CDR2) are obtained from the germline V gene. The CDR3 goes from the cysteine to the phenylalanine over 15 residues. Only CDR3 DNA remains: 45 bases, in frame from the first base. What the authors observed across the whole study: Only CD4+CD45RO+ memory cells were sequenced, in contrast to the original study, which included naive and memory CD4+ and CD8+ populations. Results were interpreted as suggesting that the CMV-associated TCR signature is largely present in the CD4+ memory repertoire. For predicting CMV serostatus, the median bootstrapped AUC was about 0.94 using the original framework and less than 0.93 using a US-trained random forest. The original-framework classifier achieved a median bootstrapped AUC of 0.95 with a 95% CI of 0.76-1.00 on the Belgian cohort. Among the roughly 160 previously reported CMV-associated TCRbeta sequences, 67 showed up in the CD4+ memory repertoires, with each one found in between one and five individuals.

Sequenced input: memory CD4+ T cells from blood. This clonotype was sampled from an adult in good health and CMV-seronegative. The rearranged chain carries TRBV9 and TRBJ2-3, with TRBD1 perhaps the D gene, on 5 matching bases. The nucleotide sequence is TGTGCCAGCAGCGACTACGGACAAGTTACAGATACGCAGTATTTT. This sequence encodes CASSDYGQVTDTQYF.